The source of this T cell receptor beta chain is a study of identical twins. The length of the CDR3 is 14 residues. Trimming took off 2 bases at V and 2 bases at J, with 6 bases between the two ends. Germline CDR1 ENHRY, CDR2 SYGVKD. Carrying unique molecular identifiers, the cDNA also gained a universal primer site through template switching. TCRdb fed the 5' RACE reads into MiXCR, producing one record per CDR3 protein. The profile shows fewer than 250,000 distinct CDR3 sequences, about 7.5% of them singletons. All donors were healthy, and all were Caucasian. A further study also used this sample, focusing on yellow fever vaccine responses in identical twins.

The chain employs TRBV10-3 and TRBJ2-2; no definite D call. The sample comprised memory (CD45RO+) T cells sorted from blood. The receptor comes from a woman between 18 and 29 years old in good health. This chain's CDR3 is CAISEGQNTGELFF. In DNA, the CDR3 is TGTGCCATCAGTGAGGGGCAAAACACCGGGGAGCTGTTTTTT.